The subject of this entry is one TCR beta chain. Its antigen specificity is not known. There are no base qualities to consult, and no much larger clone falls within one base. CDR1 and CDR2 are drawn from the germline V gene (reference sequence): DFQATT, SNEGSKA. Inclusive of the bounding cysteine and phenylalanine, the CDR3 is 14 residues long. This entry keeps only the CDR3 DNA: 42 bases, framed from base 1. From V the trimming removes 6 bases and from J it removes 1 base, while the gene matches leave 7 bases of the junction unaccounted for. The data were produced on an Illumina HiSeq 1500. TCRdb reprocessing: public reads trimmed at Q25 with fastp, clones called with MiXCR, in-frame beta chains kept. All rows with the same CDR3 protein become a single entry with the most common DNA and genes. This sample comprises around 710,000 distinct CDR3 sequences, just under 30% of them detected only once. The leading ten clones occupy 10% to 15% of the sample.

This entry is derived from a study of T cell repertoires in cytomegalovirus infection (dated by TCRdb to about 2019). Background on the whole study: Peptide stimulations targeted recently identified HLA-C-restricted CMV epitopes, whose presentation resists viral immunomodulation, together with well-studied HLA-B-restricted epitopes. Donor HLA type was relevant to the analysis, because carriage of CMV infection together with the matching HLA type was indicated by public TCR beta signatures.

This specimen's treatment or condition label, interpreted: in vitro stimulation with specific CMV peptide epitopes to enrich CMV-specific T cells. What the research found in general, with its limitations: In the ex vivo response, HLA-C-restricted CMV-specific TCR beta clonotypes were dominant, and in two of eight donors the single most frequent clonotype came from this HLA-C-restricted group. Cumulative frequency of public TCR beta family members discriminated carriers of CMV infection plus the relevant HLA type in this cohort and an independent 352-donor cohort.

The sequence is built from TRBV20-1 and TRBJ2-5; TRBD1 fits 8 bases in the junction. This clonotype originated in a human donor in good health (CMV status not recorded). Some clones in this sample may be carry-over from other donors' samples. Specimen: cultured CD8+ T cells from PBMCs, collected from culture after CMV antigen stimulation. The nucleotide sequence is TGCAGTGCCCCGGACAGGGTTGGCCAAGAGACCCAGTACTTC. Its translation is CSAPDRVGQETQYF.